This TCR beta chain was profiled in a study of blood T cell repertoires in COVID-19. The wider study: Samples taken during acute and convalescent COVID-19 were collected in the United States, Italy and Spain. From T cells, B-cell-depleted T cells, or PBMCs came the material, which was cDNA or gDNA.

CDR1 and CDR2 from the germline V gene are SGHRS and YFSETQ. Deletions cut 0 bases from V and 5 bases from J, with 18 bases between. The CDR3 covers 18 residues. Under the authors' procedure: Reference gene primer amplification in the assay estimated nucleated cell counts. Method: immunoSEQ multiplex PCR; TCRdb's copy keeps in-frame clones and lacks some. V and J calls plus clone size are reproduced from that table; the DNA served to infer D and trimming. The table records about 150,000 clones, about 83% of them present only once. The clonotype originates from a woman between 45 and 60 years old with active or convalescent COVID-19. The chain employs TRBV5-1 and TRBJ2-6; D possibly corresponds to TRBD1 (6 bases). The material sequenced was peripheral blood. The CDR3 nucleotides are TGCGCCAGCAGCTTGGTGACAGGCGAGATCGTACGGGCCAACGTCCTGACTTTC. This codes for CASSLVTGEIVRANVLTF.